Below, 12 T cell receptor beta chains from the same sample are listed, as sequenced in a study of CD8+ T cells in alopecia areata. Reverse transcribed after extraction, RNA yielded cDNA as the sequencing template. Here immunoSEQ multiplex PCR was the method, and the copy in TCRdb shows in-frame clones only, minus some. Of about 200,000 clones listed, approximately 60% are singletons. Sequences were obtained from CD8+ T cells sorted from blood. The receptor set was obtained from a human donor in good health.

This clone was detected only a few times. The chain uses TRBV4-1 and TRBJ2-7, with D perhaps TRBD1 (7 bases). The V end was cut by 1 base, the J end by 4 bases, with 11 bases between. Germline values: CDR1 MGHRA, CDR2 YSYEKL. The CDR3 contains 14 residues. The CDR3 is CASSQVAGGYEQYF. Written as DNA, the CDR3 is TGCGCCAGCAGCCAAGTGGCAGGGGGGTACGAGCAGTACTTC.

This chain uses TRBV5-1 with TRBJ2-1; no clear D. There are 12 residues in the CDR3. From germline, CDR1 is SGHRS and CDR2 YFSETQ. The V gene lost 3 bases and the J gene lost 4 bases, with 5 bases spanning the gap. The CDR3 spells CASSSEYNEQFF. The DNA of the CDR3 is TGCGCCAGCAGCTCCGAGTACAATGAGCAGTTCTTC.

This chain's CDR3 is CASSPALDTQYF. In DNA, the CDR3 is TGTGCCAGCAGTCCTGCGCTCGATACGCAGTATTTT. The chain employs TRBV7-9 and TRBJ2-3; D call uncertain. The CDR3 extends over 12 amino acids. V was pared by 6 bases and J by 6 bases, with 10 bases between. The germline gives CDR1 SEHNR, CDR2 FQNEAQ (reference sequence).

This clone occurred a few times. The CDR3, as DNA: TGCAGCTTCTCAGCTAACTATGGCTACACCTTC. Its protein is CSFSANYGYTF. The rearrangement joins TRBV29-1 to TRBJ1-2; D not certain. From germline, CDR1 is SQVTM and CDR2 ANQGSEA. CDR3 size: 11 residues. With 8 bases removed from V and 0 bases from J, the gap between germline ends came to 7 bases.

The gene calls are TRBV5-1 and TRBJ2-5; 13 positions agree with TRBD2. After removal of 0 bases from V and 2 bases from J, the junction contained 1 base not matched to a gene. The CDR3 consists of 16 residues. The germline CDR1 and CDR2 sequences are SGHRS and YFSETQ. The CDR3 DNA reads as TGCGCCAGCAGCTTGGGGACTAGCGGGGGACAAGAGACCCAGTACTTC. Residues: CASSLGTSGGQETQYF.

The chain employs TRBV4-1 and TRBJ1-1, with D tentatively TRBD1 (5 bases). The CDR3 runs 14 residues. The V gene's germline CDR1 is MGHRA and CDR2 YSYEKL. The ends were cut back, 0 bases at V and 6 bases at J, with 11 bases in the middle. The CDR3 region has the DNA TGCGCCAGCAGCCAAGAGTGGGGGATCCCTGAAGCTTTCTTT. Protein: CASSQEWGIPEAFF.

The V gene is TRBV7-9, the J gene TRBJ2-7, with 7 bases matching TRBD1. V lost 5 bases to trimming and J lost 2 bases; unmatched junction nucleotides: 9. Looked up from germline, CDR1 is SEHNR and CDR2 is FQNEAQ (reference sequence). This CDR3 contains 15 residues. The CDR3 spells CASSGGTGVAYEQYF. The DNA for the CDR3 is TGTGCCAGCAGCGGAGGAACAGGGGTTGCCTACGAGCAGTACTTC.

The CDR3 here is CASTDGAYEQYF. In nucleotides, the CDR3 is TGTGCCAGCACGGACGGAGCCTACGAGCAGTACTTC. V gene TRBV2 combines with J gene TRBJ2-7; D is ambiguous. Germline loops: CDR1 SNHLY, CDR2 FYNNEI. V was cut by 7 bases and J by 2 bases, with 9 bases left in between. The CDR3 loop spans 12 amino acids.

The gene calls are TRBV28 and TRBJ2-5, with D tentatively TRBD1 or TRBD2 (7 bases each). The V end lost 5 bases, the J end lost 2 bases, and 15 bases lay between the germline ends. Germline CDR1 and CDR2: MDHEN and SYDVKM. This CDR3 has 15 amino acids. This CDR3 is CASSSGTEEQETQYF. For the CDR3, the DNA is TGTGCCAGCAGTAGCGGGACAGAAGAACAAGAGACCCAGTACTTC.

V gene TRBV5-1 combines with J gene TRBJ1-1; D remains ambiguous. The CDR3 contains 13 residues. The ends were cut back, 6 bases at V and 1 base at J, with 10 bases in the middle. In germline, CDR1 is SGHRS, CDR2 YFSETQ. The DNA of the CDR3 is TGCGCCAGCATAAGGGAGGAGAACACTGAAGCTTTCTTT. Translating it yields CASIREENTEAFF.

The CDR3 DNA reads as TGTGCCAGCAGCCCCCGGGGAGGGAACTCTAACTATGGCTACACCTTC. Translated, it gives CASSPRGGNSNYGYTF. This rearrangement joins TRBV5-4 to TRBJ1-2; D remains unclear. The CDR3 covers 16 residues. The germline CDR1 and CDR2 sequences are SGHNT and YYREEE (reference sequence). Trimming took 4 bases from V and 0 from J, leaving 16 bases between them.

This sequence joins TRBV7-8 and TRBJ2-3, with 7 bases lining up with TRBD1. The germline V gene has CDR1 SGHVS and CDR2 FQNEAQ. The trim removed 2 bases at V and 3 bases at J, leaving 8 bases unmatched. This CDR3 has 16 residues. CDR3 DNA: TGTGCCAGCAGCTTAATCTCGGCAGGGGGAACAGATACGCAGTATTTT. This translates into CASSLISAGGTDTQYF.